This T cell receptor beta chain was found in a study of spatial heterogeneity in lung cancer. Study-level results: Tumor mutation counts were tracked by expanded intratumoral alpha and beta TCR counts.

By its share, this clonotype is medium-sized (0.01 to 0.1%). The antigen remains undetermined. Indicated time point: sample taken at primary tumor resection. TCRdb independently ran MiXCR on the 5' RACE reads; one entry per CDR3 protein. This table has 6,000 to 9,500 distinct CDR3 sequences, approximately 8.2% appearing once. J was trimmed by 4 bases and V by 8 bases; bases with no gene match: 3. The CDR3 runs 13 residues. CDR1 is SQVTM and CDR2 is ANQGSEA in the germline V gene. Source: lung tumor tissue, taken at surgery. This TCR derives from a male donor with early-stage non-small cell lung cancer. The chain links TRBV29-1 to TRBJ2-1, with TRBD2 matching 12 bases. CDR3 bases: TGCAGCTCGACTAGCGGGAGTTACAATGAGCAGTTCTTC. Translating gives CSSTSGSYNEQFF.